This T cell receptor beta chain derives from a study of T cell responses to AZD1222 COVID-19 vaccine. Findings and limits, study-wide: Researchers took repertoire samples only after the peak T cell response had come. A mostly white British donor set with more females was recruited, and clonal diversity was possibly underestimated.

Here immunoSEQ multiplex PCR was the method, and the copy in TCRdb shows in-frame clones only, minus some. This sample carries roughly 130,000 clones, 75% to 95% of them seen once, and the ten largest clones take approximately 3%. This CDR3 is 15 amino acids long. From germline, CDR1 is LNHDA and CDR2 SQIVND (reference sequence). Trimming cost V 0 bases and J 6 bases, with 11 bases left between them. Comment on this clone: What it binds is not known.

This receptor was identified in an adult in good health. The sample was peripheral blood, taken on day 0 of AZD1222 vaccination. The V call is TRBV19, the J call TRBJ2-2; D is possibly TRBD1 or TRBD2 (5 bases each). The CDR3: CASSIERGRSGELFF. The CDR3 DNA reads TGTGCCAGTAGTATAGAGAGGGGAAGGTCCGGGGAGCTGTTTTTT. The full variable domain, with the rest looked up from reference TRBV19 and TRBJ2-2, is DGGITQSPKYLFRKEGQNVTLSCEQNLNHDAMYWYRQDPGQGLRLIYYSQIVNDFQKGDIAEGYSVSREKKESFPLTVTSAQKNPTAFYLCASSIERGRSGELFFGEGSRLTVL.